The next 16 T cell receptor beta chains were all read from a single sample in a study of cytomegalovirus exposure and HLA in healthy donors. PCR amplification relied on 60 Vbeta primers (plus 13 Jbeta primers). TCRdb keeps only in-frame clones here, not all; method: immunoSEQ multiplex PCR. The table records approximately 180,000 clones, around 87% of them present only once. Sequenced material: PBMCs. Receptor source: a woman under 30 in good health and CMV-seronegative.

This clone was found a few times. The V call is TRBV7-9, the J call TRBJ1-1; D is ambiguous. Trimming took 0 bases from V and 3 from J, leaving 8 bases between them. CDR3 length: 14 amino acids. Germline V gene data show CDR1 as SEHNR and CDR2 as FQNEAQ (reference sequence). In nucleotides, the CDR3 is TGTGCCAGCAGCTTAGCGGTGGCGGACACTGAAGCTTTCTTT. Translating gives CASSLAVADTEAFF.

This chain uses TRBV29-1 with TRBJ1-2; D ambiguous. Germline V gene sequence: CDR1 SQVTM, CDR2 ANQGSEA. The V gene lost 4 bases and the J gene lost 8 bases, with 14 bases spanning the gap. CDR3 length: 12 amino acids. CDR3 coding DNA: TGCAGCGTTGGTACAGAGCTTTGCGGCTACACCTTC. Translation: CSVGTELCGYTF.

V is TRBV15 and J is TRBJ1-4, with D possibly TRBD1 on 5 matching bases. The CDR3 covers 15 residues. Deletions cut 1 base from V and 8 bases from J, with 14 bases between. From germline, CDR1 is LNHNV and CDR2 YYDKDF (reference sequence). The CDR3 is CATSRASRAREKLFF. The CDR3 coding sequence is TGTGCCACCAGCAGAGCATCCAGGGCGAGGGAAAAACTGTTTTTT.

The chain recombines TRBV6-1 with TRBJ1-2; 9 nucleotides align to TRBD1. Germline values: CDR1 MNHNS, CDR2 SASEGT. The ends lost 4 bases at V and 4 bases at J; junction bases unmatched: 7. The CDR3 length is 15 residues. CDR3: CASSAGTGNFYGYTF. CDR3 DNA sequence: TGTGCCAGCAGTGCCGGGACAGGGAACTTCTATGGCTACACCTTC.

The chain couples TRBV6-1 to TRBJ2-5; perhaps TRBD2 as D (6 bases). The DNA end is a closer match to TRBJ2-7, so the J assignment may be wrong. This CDR3 is built from 12 residues. Germline values: CDR1 MNHNS, CDR2 SASEGT. The CDR3 reads CASKDYLYEQYF. The CDR3 region has the DNA TGTGCCAGCAAGGACTATCTTTACGAGCAGTACTTC.

The rearrangement links TRBV11-3 to TRBJ2-2, with D possibly being TRBD2 (5 bases). The CDR3 is made up of 14 amino acids. Trimming pared 5 bases from V and 4 bases from J, leaving 11 bases between. The germline CDR1 and CDR2 sequences are SGHNT and YENEEA. The CDR3 reads CASSTRDATGELFF. The CDR3 DNA reads as TGTGCCAGCAGCACGAGGGATGCCACCGGGGAGCTGTTTTTT.

The V gene is TRBV28, the J gene TRBJ2-2; possibly TRBD1 for D (6 bases). V gave up 4 bases and J gave up 6 bases, with 18 bases separating them. Germline assignment: CDR1 MDHEN and CDR2 SYDVKM. CDR3 length: 16 residues. The CDR3 DNA is TGTGCCAGCAGTTCTCCACAGGGAGTAAGGGCCGGGGAGCTGTTTTTT. As protein: CASSSPQGVRAGELFF.

The chain is built from TRBV21-1 and TRBJ2-7; the DNA was not compared with TRBD2, the D call given in the table. TRBV21-1 is deemed a pseudogene. This CDR3 comprises 14 residues. CDR3 loop: CASRGPQRTYEQYF. The CDR3 bases are TGTGCCAGCAGAGGACCCCAGCGGACCTACGAGCAGTACTTC.

The chain couples TRBV27 to TRBJ1-1; D remains ambiguous. Trimming removed 3 bases at V and 1 base at J, with 9 bases between. Germline CDR1 reads MNHEY; CDR2 reads SMNVEV (reference sequence). The CDR3 has 14 amino acids. The CDR3 reads CASSFSIGNTEAFF. As DNA, the CDR3 is TGTGCCAGCAGTTTTTCCATCGGGAACACTGAAGCTTTCTTT.

The V gene is TRBV19, the J gene TRBJ2-5, with 9 bases lining up with TRBD1. Germline V gene lookup returns CDR1 LNHDA and CDR2 SQIVND (reference sequence). Trimming removed 3 bases from V and 1 base from J; junction bases left unmatched: 3. This CDR3 region has 15 residues. The CDR3 DNA sequence: TGTGCCAGTAGTATCTGGGACAGGGCCCAAGAGACCCAGTACTTC. It specifies CASSIWDRAQETQYF.

This rearrangement joins TRBV4-3 to TRBJ2-1; TRBD2 might be the D (6 bases). This CDR3 is built from 14 residues. V gave up 4 bases and J gave up 4 bases, with 11 bases separating them. Per germline, CDR1 LGHNA and CDR2 YSLEER. The CDR3 nucleotides are TGCGCCAGCAGCCCCTGGGCGGGGTACAATGAGCAGTTCTTC. Translating gives CASSPWAGYNEQFF.

The chain links TRBV11-2 to TRBJ2-1; the D is unclear. V shed 6 bases and J shed 5 bases, with 11 bases lying between them. Germline CDR1 and CDR2: SGHAT and FQNNGV. This CDR3 spans 13 amino acids. CDR3 nucleotide sequence: TGTGCCAGCAGTCCCCGCGTGGACAATGAGCAGTTCTTC. This sequence encodes CASSPRVDNEQFF.

The chain recombines TRBV19 with TRBJ1-5; 8 nucleotides line up with TRBD1. Germline V gene sequence: CDR1 LNHDA, CDR2 SQIVND (reference sequence). The V segment lost 6 bases and the J segment 8 bases; nucleotides outside the gene matches: 3. There are 12 residues in the CDR3. The CDR3 region is CASRQGVEPQHF. CDR3 nucleotides: TGTGCCAGTAGACAGGGGGTAGAGCCCCAGCATTTT.

Only one count was recorded for this clone. The rearrangement uses TRBV10-3 and TRBJ1-2; D may be TRBD1 (5 bases). Germline V gene sequence: CDR1 ENHRY, CDR2 SYGVKD. The CDR3 length is 13 residues. Deletions cut 6 bases from V and 6 bases from J, with 14 bases between. The CDR3 DNA is TGTGCCATCAGGGGGCGCGGGGAAGATGGCTACACCTTC. It encodes CAIRGRGEDGYTF.

The count of this clone is one. This chain joins TRBV5-4 and TRBJ2-2; 10 bases fit TRBD2. The ends lost 2 bases at V and 4 bases at J; junction bases unmatched: 8. The CDR3 runs to 17 residues. Germline assignment: CDR1 SGHNT and CDR2 YYREEE (reference sequence). The CDR3 protein is CASSFGSGRESTGELFF. The CDR3 DNA follows: TGTGCCAGCAGCTTCGGAAGCGGGAGGGAGAGCACCGGGGAGCTGTTTTTT.

The V and J genes are TRBV2 and TRBJ2-1; 8 bases are shared with TRBD2. Germline V lookup: CDR1 SNHLY, CDR2 FYNNEI. This CDR3 is 15 amino acids long. J was trimmed by 8 bases and V by 11 bases; bases with no gene match: 17. The CDR3 nucleotides read TGTGCCGGCTCGGGGCTAGCGGGTTTCGGCGATGAGCAGTTCTTC. This translates into CAGSGLAGFGDEQFF.